Below, 8 T cell receptor beta chains from the same sample are listed, as sequenced in a study of T cell repertoires in cytomegalovirus infection. Each CDR3 protein gets one entry after TCRdb re-called the reads with MiXCR. Of about 920,000 distinct CDR3 sequences in the sample, around 31% are singletons; the top ten hold over 12%. For these receptors, no antigen is known. The sequencing here drew on cultured CD8+ T cells from PBMCs, taken from culture after CMV antigen stimulation. The origin of the receptors is a human donor in good health (CMV status not recorded). Some clones in this sample may be carry-over from other donors' samples.

This clonotype came up many times. The CDR3 DNA sequence: TGTGCCAGCAGCGCTAGACAGGGCTTGGGGGCTGAAGCTTTCTTT. Amino acids: CASSARQGLGAEAFF. The gene calls are TRBV7-8 and TRBJ1-1; 7 bases align to TRBD1. The trim removed 5 bases at V and 6 bases at J, leaving 12 bases unmatched. Germline values: CDR1 SGHVS, CDR2 FQNEAQ. This CDR3 has 15 residues.

This sequence joins TRBV3-1 and TRBJ2-1; tentative D call: TRBD1 (5 bases). V was cut by 3 bases and J by 2 bases, with 17 bases left in between. The CDR3 is 17 residues long. In germline, CDR1 is LGHDT, CDR2 YNNKEL (reference sequence). CDR3 DNA sequence: TGTGCCAGCAGCCATTTCTTTCTGACAGACGCCTACAATGAGCAGTTCTTC. Its protein product is CASSHFFLTDAYNEQFF.

This clonotype was observed a handful of times. This chain uses TRBV20-1 with TRBJ2-1; a weak D match, TRBD1 (6 bases). CDR1 is DFQATT and CDR2 is SNEGSKA in the germline V gene (reference sequence). The CDR3 runs 15 residues. Trimming shortened V by 0 bases and J by 0 bases, and 9 bases separated the two germline ends. The DNA for the CDR3 is TGCAGTGCTAGAGATCTGGGGGCCTCCTACAATGAGCAGTTCTTC. Its translation: CSARDLGASYNEQFF.

This clonotype was found many times. J is TRBJ2-7 and V is TRBV7-2, with D possibly being TRBD1 or TRBD2 (5 bases each). Trimming stripped 3 bases from V and 6 bases from J, with 12 bases between. Per the germline V gene, CDR1 is SGHTA and CDR2 is FQGNSA. The CDR3 runs 13 residues. The CDR3 DNA is TGTGCCAGCAGCTTGCTGGGGGTCGGCGAGCAGTACGTC. It yields the protein CASSLLGVGEQYV.

This clonotype has only a few counts. The chain links TRBV4-1 to TRBJ1-1; the match to TRBD1 covers 7 bases. The ends lost 3 bases at V and 0 bases at J; junction bases unmatched: 4. Germline V gene sequence: CDR1 MGHRA, CDR2 YSYEKL. This CDR3 has 15 residues. The CDR3 is CASSQTQGLNTEAFF. The CDR3 DNA is TGCGCCAGCAGCCAGACACAGGGGTTGAACACTGAAGCTTTCTTT.

The chain links TRBV5-5 to TRBJ1-4; D may be TRBD1 (5 bases). From germline, CDR1 is SGHKS and CDR2 YYEKEE (reference sequence). The CDR3 length is 14 residues. V was pared by 2 bases and J by 1 base, with 6 bases between. The CDR3 sequence is CASSLDRTNEKLFF. The CDR3 nucleotides read TGTGCCAGCAGCTTAGACAGAACTAATGAAAAACTGTTTTTT.

Only a few counts were recorded for this clonotype. The V call is TRBV10-3, the J call TRBJ1-1; TRBD1 might be the D (5 bases). The germline V and J ends were trimmed by 3 bases and 5 bases, with 16 bases remaining between them. Germline lookup yields CDR1 ENHRY and CDR2 SYGVKD. The CDR3 is made up of 15 amino acids. CDR3 sequence: CAISDMDTGDTEAFF. CDR3 nucleotides: TGTGCCATCAGTGATATGGATACGGGGGATACTGAAGCTTTCTTT.

J is TRBJ2-1 and V is TRBV6-2 or TRBV6-3; TRBD2 agrees at 9 bases. Germline assignment: CDR1 MNHEY and CDR2 SVGEGT. The CDR3 totals 14 residues. The V and J ends lost 3 bases and 12 bases, in that order; junction bases with no gene match: 9. The CDR3 region is CASSYVRGGLGQFF. Written as DNA, the CDR3 is TGTGCCAGCAGTTATGTGCGGGGGGGCCTTGGGCAGTTCTTC.